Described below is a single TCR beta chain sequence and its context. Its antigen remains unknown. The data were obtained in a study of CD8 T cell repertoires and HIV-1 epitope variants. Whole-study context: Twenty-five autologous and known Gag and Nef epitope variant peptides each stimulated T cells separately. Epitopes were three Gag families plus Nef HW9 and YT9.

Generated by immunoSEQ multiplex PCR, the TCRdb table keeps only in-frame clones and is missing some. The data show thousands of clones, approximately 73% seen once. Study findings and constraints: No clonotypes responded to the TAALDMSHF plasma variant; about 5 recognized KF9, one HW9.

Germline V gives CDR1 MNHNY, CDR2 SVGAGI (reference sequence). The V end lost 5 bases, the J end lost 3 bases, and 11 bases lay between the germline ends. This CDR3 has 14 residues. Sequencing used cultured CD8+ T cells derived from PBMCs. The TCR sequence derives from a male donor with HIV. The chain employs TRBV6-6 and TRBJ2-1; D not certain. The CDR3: CASSPPGSYNEQFF. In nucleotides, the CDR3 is TGTGCCAGCAGTCCCCCGGGTAGCTACAATGAGCAGTTCTTC.